A single sample gave rise to the 32 T cell receptor beta chains below, sequenced in a study of tumor-infiltrating lymphocytes in primary liver carcinoma. RNA was extracted from whole blood without cell sorting, alongside germline DNA. Researchers generated TCR beta cDNA from roughly 520 ng of total RNA, relying on a constant-region primer. Investigators got TCR beta libraries out of three nested multiplex PCR rounds, done with slightly modified ARM-PCR. TRBV1-TRBV30 forward primers paired with a C-beta reverse primer were used in the first two PCR rounds, which ran roughly 11 cycles each. A single record per CDR3 protein comes from TCRdb applying MiXCR to the multiplex PCR reads. The data show 150,000 to 200,000 distinct CDR3 sequences, roughly 61% seen once. Material: peripheral blood. The receptors come from a woman aged 60 to 75 with primary liver carcinoma and hepatitis B virus infection.

Comments on this clonotype: A junction boundary mismatches the germline segment, possibly from a read error. The chain carries TRBV5-4 and TRBJ1-1; a possible D gene is TRBD1 (6 bases). This CDR3 is built from 16 residues. Germline assignment: CDR1 SGHNT and CDR2 YYREEE (reference sequence). Here the CDR3 DNA reads TGTGCCAGCAACTTGGGGGGGACATGGAGCAACACTGAAGCTTTCTTT. Translated, it gives CASNLGGTWSNTEAFF.

This chain uses TRBV28 with TRBJ2-1; no firm D call. The J call may be incorrect, as the DNA end agrees better with TRBJ2-7. Germline V CDR1 and CDR2: MDHEN, SYDVKM. CDR3 length: 16 amino acids. This CDR3 is CASSFRGFSSYNEQYF. The CDR3 bases are TGTGCCAGCAGTTTTCGCGGATTTAGCTCCTACAATGAGCAGTACTTC.

The count of this clonotype is one. The chain uses TRBV6-6 and TRBJ2-7, with TRBD1 as a possible D gene (6 bases). Germline CDR1 reads MNHNY; CDR2 reads SVGAGI (reference sequence). The CDR3 spans 16 residues. The V end lost 9 bases, the J end lost 3 bases, and 24 bases lay between the germline ends. CDR3 DNA: TGTGCCAGTTTCATGACCAAGGGGACAAAGGGCTACGAGCAGTACTTC. This translates into CASFMTKGTKGYEQYF.

There are many counts of this clonotype. This chain connects TRBV7-9 to TRBJ2-7; no definite D call. Per the germline V gene, CDR1 is SEHNR and CDR2 is FQNEAQ (reference sequence). With 5 bases removed from V and 0 bases from J, the gap between germline ends came to 11 bases. CDR3 length: 14 residues. CDR3 protein: CASSPEGNSYEQYF. The CDR3 DNA follows: TGTGCCAGCAGCCCTGAAGGTAACTCCTACGAGCAGTACTTC.

This clonotype was detected ten times or more. This rearrangement joins TRBV4-1 to TRBJ2-7; 11 nucleotides match TRBD2. The V segment lost 1 base and the J segment 6 bases; nucleotides outside the gene matches: 2. There are 14 residues in the CDR3. In germline, CDR1 is MGHRA, CDR2 YSYEKL. The CDR3 DNA is TGCGCCAGCAGCCAAGTCACTAGCGGGAGCGAGCAGTACTTC. Amino acids: CASSQVTSGSEQYF.

The chain joins TRBV5-4 to TRBJ2-2, with TRBD2 matching 10 bases. CDR1 is SGHNT, CDR2 YYREEE, per germline (reference sequence). The CDR3 is made up of 15 amino acids. V was pared by 6 bases and J by 7 bases, with 9 bases of the junction left unmatched. In DNA form, the CDR3 reads TGTGCCAGCAACCCCGGGGCTAGCGGGGGCGGGGAGCTGTTTTTT. Translation: CASNPGASGGGELFF.

On this clonotype: The conserved phenylalanine or tryptophan is not found at the CDR3 terminus, so this likely reflects a read error. The DNA is left out, because the CDR3 cannot be placed on it with certainty; the CDR3 is given as TCRdb lists it. CDR3 region: CASGFPPGSSGELFI. The chain combines TRBV12-5 with TRBJ2-2; the table names TRBD2, a call not compared with the DNA. 15 amino acids form the CDR3, both terminal residues included. Germline V gene lookup returns CDR1 LGHNT and CDR2 FRNRAP.

This chain uses TRBV12-3 or TRBV12-4 with TRBJ1-1; no reliable D call. Trimming shortened V by 9 bases and J by 10 bases, and 21 bases separated the two germline ends. This CDR3 comprises 13 residues. The CDR3 loop is CARRNTRIAGAFF. The CDR3 nucleotides read TGTGCCAGAAGAAACACCCGAATCGCTGGAGCTTTCTTT.

On this clonotype: The CDR3 ends on some other residue instead of the conserved phenylalanine or tryptophan, so this is likely a read error. The chain is built from TRBV11-3 and TRBJ2-1; TRBD1 matches at 7 bases. J lost 4 bases, V lost 4 bases, and 7 bases had no gene match. The CDR3 totals 15 residues. In germline, CDR1 is SGHNT, CDR2 YENEEA. The CDR3 DNA is TGTGCCAGCAGCTCAGGGGGACGAGGATACAATGAGCAGTTCTAC. This sequence encodes CASSSGGRGYNEQFY.

The chain has TRBV28 and TRBJ1-2; D call uncertain. Germline V gene lookup returns CDR1 MDHEN and CDR2 SYDVKM. Trimming removed 5 bases at V and 0 bases at J, with 4 bases between. This CDR3 spans 12 amino acids. As DNA, the CDR3 is TGTGCCAGCAGTGCTACTAACTATGGCTACACCTTC. It is translated as CASSATNYGYTF.

This clonotype was counted many times. This chain links TRBV6-6 with TRBJ2-1; 14 nucleotides line up with TRBD2. The CDR3 has 16 amino acids. V dropped 6 bases and J dropped 2; count of bases not matched to a gene: 3. Germline CDR1 and CDR2: MNHNY and SVGAGI (reference sequence). CDR3 amino acids: CASRRLAGGPYNEQFF. For the CDR3, the DNA is TGTGCCAGCAGAAGACTAGCGGGAGGGCCCTACAATGAGCAGTTCTTC.

Comments on this clonotype: Just one base apart from a much larger clone, this may be a read error. The chain combines TRBV13 with TRBJ2-1, with D unclear. Deletions cut 5 bases from V and 3 bases from J, with 5 bases between. The CDR3 is made up of 12 amino acids. Per the germline V gene, CDR1 is PRHDT and CDR2 is FYEKMQ (reference sequence). This CDR3 reads CASSRYYNEQFF. CDR3 coding DNA: TGTGCCAGCAGCCGTTACTACAATGAGCAGTTCTTC.

This clonotype has just a few counts. This may come from a read error, since a much larger clone is one base off. The genes are TRBV12-3 or TRBV12-4 and TRBJ2-3; D may be TRBD1 or TRBD2 (6 bases each). CDR3 size: 15 residues. The CDR3: CTSSLGNRAGNTQYF. DNA of the CDR3: TGTACCAGCAGTTTAGGGAACAGGGCGGGAAATACGCAGTATTTT.

In regard to this clonotype: The conserved closing phenylalanine or tryptophan is absent in this CDR3, likely reflecting a read error. The rearrangement joins TRBV7-8 to TRBJ2-3, with TRBD1 matching over 8 bases. CDR1 SGHVS and CDR2 FQNEAQ come from the germline V gene. The CDR3 totals 17 residues. The DNA of the CDR3 is TGTGCCAACAGCTTACTATATAGAGGACAGGGTACAGATACGCAGTATATT. Translated: CANSLLYRGQGTDTQYI.

There are many counts of this clonotype. V is TRBV11-3 and J is TRBJ2-2, with TRBD2 as a possible D gene (5 bases). Trimming took off 0 bases at V and 9 bases at J, with 11 bases between the two ends. Germline CDR1 reads SGHNT; CDR2 reads YENEEA. The CDR3 totals 14 residues. The CDR3 DNA sequence: TGTGCCAGCAGCTTAGATTTCCCTAGCTGGGAGCTGTTTTTT. It specifies CASSLDFPSWELFF.

This clonotype showed up just once. One base away lies a much larger clone, so this may be a sequencing read error. This chain uses TRBV4-1 with TRBJ2-6; no clear D gene. CDR1 and CDR2 from the germline V gene are MGHRA and YSYEKL. This CDR3 contains 14 residues. In nucleotides, the CDR3 is TGCGCCGGGTCGGCCTACTCTGAGGCCAACGTCCTGACTTTC. Amino acid sequence: CAGSAYSEANVLTF.

This chain uses TRBV7-9 with TRBJ2-2, with 7 nucleotides matching TRBD1. V gave up 4 bases and J gave up 2 bases; unmatched junction bases: 7. CDR3 length: 16 residues. The germline V gene has CDR1 SEHNR and CDR2 FQNEAQ (reference sequence). The CDR3 region is CASSSPGGLNTGELFF. The CDR3 DNA follows: TGTGCCAGCAGCTCCCCAGGGGGTCTAAACACCGGGGAGCTGTTTTTT.

The chain recombines TRBV11-3 with TRBJ2-1; 8 bases match TRBD2. V trimming: 0 bases; J trimming: 8 bases; junction bases outside the gene matches: 9. Germline V gene data show CDR1 as SGHNT and CDR2 as YENEEA. CDR3 length: 16 amino acids. DNA for the CDR3: TGTGCCAGCAGCTTAGATGGACGGGAGGGCCACGATGAGCAGTTCTTC. This codes for CASSLDGREGHDEQFF.

This clonotype was counted a few times. The V gene is TRBV7-9, the J gene TRBJ2-1, with D possibly TRBD1 on 6 matching bases. This CDR3 has 14 residues. Germline CDR1 SEHNR, CDR2 FQNEAQ (reference sequence). V was cut by 5 bases and J by 7 bases, with 15 bases left in between. DNA of the CDR3: TGTGCCAGCAGCCGCAAACAGGGTGAGAATGAGCAGTTCTTC. Translating it yields CASSRKQGENEQFF.

Turning to this clonotype: A single base separates this from a much larger clone, so it may be a read error. The chain couples TRBV29-1 to TRBJ2-7; 9 bases line up with TRBD1. The V gene's germline CDR1 is SQVTM and CDR2 ANQGSEA. This CDR3 comprises 13 residues. Losses at the gene ends were 5 bases for V and 9 bases for J; bases not matched to a gene: 11. The CDR3 region is CSVSGTGIDGQYF. In DNA, the CDR3 is TGCAGCGTTTCCGGGACAGGGATTGACGGGCAGTACTTC.

This clonotype has just a few counts. This may be a read error, as it is one base from a much larger clone. Here the CDR3 omits its conserved ending phenylalanine or tryptophan, so a read error is the likely source. This chain joins TRBV6-5 and TRBJ1-5; D is uncertain. The V end lost 5 bases, the J end lost 4 bases, and 12 bases lay between the germline ends. This CDR3 has 14 residues. Germline loops: CDR1 MNHEY, CDR2 SVGAGI. The CDR3 DNA reads TGTGCCAGCAGTGAAGCGGTACAAAATCAGCCCCAGCATTGT. Its protein product is CASSEAVQNQPQHC.

Worth noting for this clonotype: The conserved phenylalanine or tryptophan normally closing the CDR3 is absent here, so this likely arose from a read error. The chain carries TRBV11-2 and TRBJ2-2; no clear D gene. V gave up 10 bases and J gave up 6 bases, with 15 bases separating them. The CDR3 loop spans 13 amino acids. CDR1 is SGHAT, CDR2 FQNNGV, per germline. The CDR3: CATLAWGSGELFS. The CDR3 nucleotides are TGTGCCACCCTGGCTTGGGGTTCCGGGGAGCTGTTTTCT.

With respect to this clonotype: A read error is possible here, since a much larger clone lies one base away. The chain uses TRBV12-3 or TRBV12-4 and TRBJ1-1, with 7 bases lining up with TRBD1. This CDR3 is 14 amino acids long. V was clipped by 5 bases and J by 1 base; unmatched bases: 4. CDR3 in amino acids: CASSTQGRNTEAFF. In nucleotides, the CDR3 is TGTGCCAGCAGTACACAGGGGAGGAACACTGAAGCTTTCTTT.

The chain has TRBV10-1 and TRBJ2-3; D is possibly TRBD2 (8 bases). Germline CDR1 and CDR2: WNHNN and SYGVQD (reference sequence). Between the trimmed V and J ends, which lost 6 bases and 5 bases, there was a span of 15 bases. The CDR3 sequence is 14 residues long. The chain's CDR3 is CASRRGLAGDTQYF. The DNA of the CDR3 is TGCGCCAGCAGGAGGGGGCTAGCGGGAGATACGCAGTATTTT.

A note on this clonotype: Sequence at one end of the junction differs from germline and may be a read error. V usage is TRBV11-2 and J usage is TRBJ2-2; a possible D gene is TRBD2 (6 bases). The germline CDR1 and CDR2 sequences are SGHAT and FQNNGV. The CDR3 consists of 14 residues. CDR3 bases: TGTACCAGCAACTTTACTAGCTACACCGGGGAGTTGTTTTTT. Residues: CTSNFTSYTGELFF. Using reference TRBV11-2 and TRBJ2-2 for the parts outside the CDR3, the full variable domain is EAGVAQSPRYKIIEKRQSVAFWCNPISGHATLYWYQQILGQGPKLLIQFQNNGVVDDSQLPKDRFSAERLKGVDSTLKIQPAKLEDSAVYLCTSNFTSYTGELFFGEGSRLTVL.

The chain has TRBV7-2 and TRBJ2-3; the match to TRBD2 covers 11 bases. V lost 4 bases, J lost 2 bases, and 8 bases stayed unmatched. This CDR3 has 17 residues. Germline V CDR1 and CDR2: SGHTA, FQGNSA. The CDR3 sequence: CASSYPGTSGVTDTQYF. CDR3 in DNA: TGTGCCAGCAGCTATCCCGGGACTAGCGGAGTCACAGATACGCAGTATTTT.

The J gene is TRBJ1-2, the V gene TRBV28; D is unclear. Germline assignment: CDR1 MDHEN and CDR2 SYDVKM. The CDR3 runs to 13 residues. Trimming pared 8 bases from V and 4 bases from J, leaving 14 bases between. CDR3 in DNA: TGTGCCAGCGGTGATGGGGAACCCTATGGCTACACCTTC. Translated, it gives CASGDGEPYGYTF.

The chain joins TRBV7-9 to TRBJ2-5; D is ambiguous. V lost 4 bases, J lost 5 bases, and 5 bases lay in between. The CDR3 loop spans 11 amino acids. Germline V gene sequence: CDR1 SEHNR, CDR2 FQNEAQ (reference sequence). The CDR3 reads CASSSSETQYF. The CDR3 DNA reads TGTGCCAGCAGCTCCTCGGAGACCCAGTACTTC.

The chain is built from TRBV7-9 and TRBJ2-3; D ambiguous. V lost 2 bases and J 14 bases, leaving 23 bases between the germline ends. CDR3 length: 15 amino acids. Germline V CDR1 and CDR2: SEHNR, FQNEAQ (reference sequence). CDR3: CASSLKIGSTDTRYF. CDR3 bases: TGTGCCAGCAGCTTAAAGATCGGTAGCACAGATACCCGGTATTTT.

The chain recombines TRBV5-1 with TRBJ2-3; 12 positions agree with TRBD2. Germline CDR1 is SGHRS and CDR2 is YFSETQ. This CDR3 has 18 amino acids. The V segment lost 6 bases and the J segment 2 bases; nucleotides outside the gene matches: 13. The CDR3 protein is CASTPSLAGGISTDTQYF. The CDR3 DNA reads TGCGCCAGCACACCAAGCCTAGCGGGGGGGATTTCCACAGATACGCAGTATTTT.

This clonotype has just a few counts. Just one base apart from a much larger clone, this may be a read error. CDR3 protein: CSLSLSGPESFF. CDR3 bases: TGCAGCCTTTCCCTTTCCGGACCTGAATCTTTCTTT. The genes are TRBV29-1 and TRBJ1-1, with no clear D. Germline V gives CDR1 SQVTM, CDR2 ANQGSEA. This CDR3 has 12 amino acids.

To note about this clonotype: The junction shows a germline mismatch at one end, possibly a read error. V gene TRBV11-2 combines with J gene TRBJ1-2, with TRBD1 matching over 10 bases. The CDR3 runs to 16 residues. Germline CDR1 is SGHAT and CDR2 is FQNNGV. The CDR3: CPSSLDRGQGWDGYTF. The CDR3 nucleotides read TGTCCCAGCAGCTTAGACCGGGGACAGGGGTGGGACGGCTACACCTTC.